This T cell receptor (beta chain) appears in the sequencing data of a study of chemoradiotherapy in HPV16-positive cancers. Study-wide context: A couple of HPV16-positive patients' cells yielded candidate HPV-specific clones and common motifs.

CDR3 length: 12 residues. Germline V gene data show CDR1 as MNHEY and CDR2 as SVGAGI. The J segment lost 3 bases and the V segment lost 5 bases, leaving 1 base of the junction unmatched. Method: immunoSEQ multiplex PCR; TCRdb's copy keeps in-frame clones and lacks some. The sample has some 34,000 clones; about 85% are singletons. This clone was observed a handful of times. The source of this sequence is a human donor with HPV-associated anogenital cancer. This chain joins TRBV6-5 and TRBJ2-7, with 7 bases aligning to TRBD1. Material: blood, obtained from a patient who underwent chemoradiotherapy. This CDR3 is CASSRDSYEQYF. The CDR3 bases are TGTGCCAGCAGTCGGGACAGCTACGAGCAGTACTTC.